This passage covers 6 T cell receptor beta chains from one sample sequenced in a study of graft-versus-host responses after intestinal transplantation. Their target antigens are unknown. Profiling relied on immunoSEQ multiplex PCR, and the TCRdb table lists in-frame clones only, not all of them. The data hold some 110,000 clones, with 85% to 95% observed a single time. Sequences were derived from unstimulated CD8+ T cells sorted from spleen or lymph node cells, sampled before transplant. These receptors originate from a human donor who was the organ donor for an intestinal transplant.

J is TRBJ2-1 and V is TRBV5-1; 7 nucleotides align to TRBD1. V lost 2 bases to trimming and J lost 4 bases; unmatched junction nucleotides: 6. Per germline, CDR1 SGHRS and CDR2 YFSETQ. This CDR3 comprises 15 residues. CDR3 nucleotides: TGCGCCAGCAGCTTAATGAGGGGGCCTTACAATGAGCAGTTCTTC. This codes for CASSLMRGPYNEQFF. Variable domain in full (rest from reference TRBV5-1 and TRBJ2-1): KAGVTQTPRYLIKTRGQQVTLSCSPISGHRSVSWYQQTPGQGLQFLFEYFSETQRNKGNFPGRFSGRQFSNSRSEMNVSTLELGDSALYLCASSLMRGPYNEQFFGPGTRLTVL.

V and J are TRBV23-1 and TRBJ1-1; 8 nucleotides line up with TRBD1. TRBV23-1 is known as an ORF, though its function is uncertain. V gave up 5 bases and J gave up 4 bases; unmatched junction bases: 9. The CDR3 runs to 15 residues. The CDR3 loop is CASSYSDREGTEAFF. The CDR3 nucleotides read TGCGCCAGCAGTTACTCGGACAGGGAGGGCACTGAAGCTTTCTTT.

Note on this clone: Other DNA sequences in the same sample also yield this CDR3. V and J are TRBV15 and TRBJ2-7, with D possibly TRBD2 on 6 matching bases. This CDR3 spans 15 amino acids. Trimming left V 1 base short and J 6 bases short, with 16 bases between. Germline CDR1 reads LNHNV; CDR2 reads YYDKDF (reference sequence). The CDR3 here is CATSRAETRTAEQYF. As DNA, the CDR3 is TGTGCCACCAGCAGAGCTGAGACTAGGACCGCCGAGCAGTACTTC.

The chain uses TRBV18 and TRBJ2-5; 7 bases map to TRBD1. Germline assignment: CDR1 KGHSH and CDR2 LQKENI. V was clipped by 3 bases and J by 5 bases; unmatched bases: 18. The CDR3 is 18 amino acids. CDR3 DNA sequence: TGTGCCAGCTCACCGCAGGCTAATCTCCAGGGGGTAGAGGAGACCCAGTACTTC. As protein: CASSPQANLQGVEETQYF.

The genes are TRBV19 and TRBJ2-5, with TRBD2 matching over 11 bases. This CDR3 has 14 residues. Germline values: CDR1 LNHDA, CDR2 SQIVND (reference sequence). V shed 4 bases and J 5 bases; nucleotides not matched to a gene: 3. The CDR3 nucleotides read TGTGCCAGTAGTAAGGTAGCGGGAGGGGAGACCCAGTACTTC. This sequence encodes CASSKVAGGETQYF.

This chain joins TRBV27 and TRBJ2-7; TRBD1 matches at 8 bases. The V segment lost 4 bases and the J segment 0 bases; nucleotides outside the gene matches: 2. The germline V gene encodes CDR1 MNHEY and CDR2 SMNVEV (reference sequence). This CDR3 spans 14 amino acids. CDR3 in DNA: TGTGCCAGCAGTTGGACAGGGCGCTCCTACGAGCAGTACTTC. Its protein is CASSWTGRSYEQYF.